Following are 7 T cell receptor beta chains from one sample sequenced in a study of radiation and T cells in renal cell carcinoma. The protocol was immunoSEQ multiplex PCR, while the TCRdb copy is restricted to in-frame clones and leaves out a portion. The profile shows about 150,000 clones, roughly 86% of them singletons. Time point here: blood 2 weeks post-SBRT. Indicated treatment: 15 Gy SBRT to primary tumor, nephrectomy 4 weeks later. Specimen: blood, collected from a patient whose treatment included radiotherapy and nephrectomy. Source of these receptors: a woman aged 45-59 years with renal cell carcinoma.

This chain joins TRBV5-6 and TRBJ2-3; 9 nucleotides align to TRBD2. Germline loops: CDR1 SGHDT, CDR2 YYEEEE. V was clipped by 1 base and J by 4 bases; unmatched bases: 13. This CDR3 has 18 residues. The chain's CDR3 is CASSLRLGGGADADTQYF. CDR3 nucleotides: TGTGCCAGCAGCTTGAGGTTGGGCGGGGGGGCCGATGCAGATACGCAGTATTTT.

The chain combines TRBV5-1 with TRBJ1-2; 8 bases align to TRBD1. CDR3 length: 14 amino acids. The ends lost 2 bases at V and 8 bases at J; junction bases unmatched: 8. Germline V gives CDR1 SGHRS, CDR2 YFSETQ. The CDR3 nucleotides are TGCGCCAGCAGCTTAGGACAGGGACGATACGGCTACACCTTC. It specifies CASSLGQGRYGYTF.

V gene TRBV15 combines with J gene TRBJ2-3; D unresolved. Trimming cost V 5 bases and J 1 base, with 7 bases left between them. The germline gives CDR1 LNHNV, CDR2 YYDKDF (reference sequence). The CDR3 is 13 residues long. CDR3 DNA: TGTGCCACCAGCCCCCTTGGCACAGATACGCAGTATTTT. Translating it yields CATSPLGTDTQYF. Supplemented by reference TRBV15 and TRBJ2-3, the full variable domain reads DAMVIQNPRYQVTQFGKPVTLSCSQTLNHNVMYWYQQKSSQAPKLLFHYYDKDFNNEADTPDNFQSRRPNTSFCFLDIRSPGLGDTAMYLCATSPLGTDTQYFGPGTRLTVL.

V is TRBV7-2 and J is TRBJ2-7; 9 nucleotides agree with TRBD1. Germline V gives CDR1 SGHTA, CDR2 FQGNSA. J was trimmed by 5 bases and V by 5 bases; bases with no gene match: 7. This CDR3 is built from 14 residues. The CDR3, as DNA: TGTGCCAGCAGCCACCGGGACAGGGCTAACGAGCAGTACTTC. It is translated as CASSHRDRANEQYF.

This chain links TRBV5-6 with TRBJ1-3; D not resolved. V lost 1 base and J lost 1, with 9 bases in between. This CDR3 spans 15 amino acids. Germline V gene lookup returns CDR1 SGHDT and CDR2 YYEEEE. The CDR3 region has the DNA TGTGCCAGCAGCTTGCCCCAGATTTCTGGAAACACCATATATTTT. It translates to CASSLPQISGNTIYF.

CDR3 in amino acids: CASSSRGGAGYNEQFF. CDR3 sequence (DNA): TGTGCCAGCAGTTCCCGCGGGGGGGCGGGTTACAATGAGCAGTTCTTC. The chain joins TRBV2 to TRBJ2-1; 9 nucleotides line up with TRBD2. Germline CDR1 and CDR2: SNHLY and FYNNEI. The CDR3 runs to 16 residues. Trimming at V came to 5 bases and at J to 4 bases, leaving 9 bases not matched to a gene.

The V call is TRBV9, the J call TRBJ1-2, with D unresolved. CDR1 and CDR2 (germline): SGDLS, YYNGEE. With 3 bases removed from V and 5 bases from J, the gap between germline ends came to 14 bases. There are 14 residues in the CDR3. The CDR3: CASSADNSFYGYTF. The DNA for the CDR3 is TGTGCCAGCAGCGCCGACAACTCTTTTTATGGCTACACCTTC.